This TCR beta chain was identified during a study of blood T cell repertoires in COVID-19. Study summary: Collection of acute and convalescent COVID-19 samples took place in the United States, Italy and Spain. From T cells, B-cell-depleted T cells, or PBMCs came the material, which was cDNA or gDNA.

Original processing notes: Estimation of nucleated cell counts was performed using reference gene primer amplification. Profiled with immunoSEQ multiplex PCR; TCRdb holds only in-frame clones, not every one. That table gives V, J and clone size, and the DNA gave D and trimming. The sample shows approximately 170,000 clones, about 80% of them seen only once. The V end was cut by 1 base, the J end by 3 bases, with 7 bases between. Germline CDR1 and CDR2: SGDLS and YYNGEE. This CDR3 contains 13 residues. Clinical history as reported by participants underpinned cohort assignment. The chain uses TRBV9 and TRBJ1-1; maybe TRBD1 (5 bases). The sequence came from a man between 45 and 60 years old who had recovered from COVID-19. Sequenced: PBMCs or T cells enriched from blood (not recorded which). CDR3 in amino acids: CASSVKGHTEAFF. The DNA of the CDR3 is TGTGCCAGCAGCGTAAAGGGGCACACTGAAGCTTTCTTT.